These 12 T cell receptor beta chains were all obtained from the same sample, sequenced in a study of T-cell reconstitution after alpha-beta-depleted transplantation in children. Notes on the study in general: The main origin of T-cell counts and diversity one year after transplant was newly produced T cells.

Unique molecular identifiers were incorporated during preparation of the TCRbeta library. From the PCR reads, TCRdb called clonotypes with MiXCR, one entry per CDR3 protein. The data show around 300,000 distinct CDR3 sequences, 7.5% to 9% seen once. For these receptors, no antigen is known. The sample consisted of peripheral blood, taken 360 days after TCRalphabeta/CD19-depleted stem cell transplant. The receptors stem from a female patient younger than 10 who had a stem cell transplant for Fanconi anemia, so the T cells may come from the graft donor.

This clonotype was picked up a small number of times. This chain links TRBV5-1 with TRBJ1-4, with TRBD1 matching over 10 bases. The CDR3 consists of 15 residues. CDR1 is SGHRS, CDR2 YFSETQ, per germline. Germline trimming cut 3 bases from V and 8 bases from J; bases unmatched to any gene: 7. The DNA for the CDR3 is TGCGCCAGCAGCTACGCCGGGACAGGGGAGGAAAAACTGTTTTTT. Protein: CASSYAGTGEEKLFF.

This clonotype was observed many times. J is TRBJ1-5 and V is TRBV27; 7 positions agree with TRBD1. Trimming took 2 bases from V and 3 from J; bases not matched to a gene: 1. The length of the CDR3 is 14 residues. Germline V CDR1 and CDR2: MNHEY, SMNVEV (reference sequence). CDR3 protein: CASSLTGVNQPQHF. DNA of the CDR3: TGTGCCAGCAGTTTAACAGGGGTCAATCAGCCCCAGCATTTT.

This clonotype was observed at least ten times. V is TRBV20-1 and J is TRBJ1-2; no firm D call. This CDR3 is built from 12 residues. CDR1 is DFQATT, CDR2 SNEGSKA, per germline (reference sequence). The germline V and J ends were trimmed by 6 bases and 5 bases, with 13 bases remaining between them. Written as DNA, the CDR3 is TGCAGTGCAAGTCTTGGAGTGTATGGCTACACCTTC. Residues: CSASLGVYGYTF.

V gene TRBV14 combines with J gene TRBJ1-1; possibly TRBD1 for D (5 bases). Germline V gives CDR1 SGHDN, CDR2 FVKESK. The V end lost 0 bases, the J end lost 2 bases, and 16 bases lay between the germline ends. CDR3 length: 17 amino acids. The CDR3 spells CASSQDLTGASNTEAFF. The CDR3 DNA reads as TGTGCCAGCAGCCAAGACCTTACCGGGGCATCTAACACTGAAGCTTTCTTT.

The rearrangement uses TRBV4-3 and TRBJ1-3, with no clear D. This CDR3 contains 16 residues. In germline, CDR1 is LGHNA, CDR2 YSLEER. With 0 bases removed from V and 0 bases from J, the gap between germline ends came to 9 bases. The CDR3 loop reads CASSQDLLLSGNTIYF. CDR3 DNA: TGCGCCAGCAGCCAAGATCTGCTGCTCTCTGGAAACACCATATATTTT.

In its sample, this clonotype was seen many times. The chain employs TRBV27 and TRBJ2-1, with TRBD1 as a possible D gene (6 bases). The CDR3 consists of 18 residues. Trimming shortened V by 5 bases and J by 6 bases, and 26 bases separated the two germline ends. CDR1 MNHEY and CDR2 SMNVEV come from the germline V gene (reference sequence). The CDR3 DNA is TGTGCCAGCAGTCGTAAAATGTTGACAGGAGGCGCAGGCAATGAGCAGTTCTTC. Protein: CASSRKMLTGGAGNEQFF.

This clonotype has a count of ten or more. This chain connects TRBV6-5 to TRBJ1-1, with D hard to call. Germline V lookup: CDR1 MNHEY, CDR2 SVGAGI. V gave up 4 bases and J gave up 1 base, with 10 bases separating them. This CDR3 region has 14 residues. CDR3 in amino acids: CASSSHRANTEAFF. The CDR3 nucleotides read TGTGCCAGCAGTTCCCACAGAGCGAACACTGAAGCTTTCTTT.

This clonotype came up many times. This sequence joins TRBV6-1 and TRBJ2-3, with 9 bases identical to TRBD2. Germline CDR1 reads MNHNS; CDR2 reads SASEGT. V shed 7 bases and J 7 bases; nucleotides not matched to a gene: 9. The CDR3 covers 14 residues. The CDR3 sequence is CASTTGGRGHTQYF. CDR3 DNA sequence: TGTGCCAGCACCACGGGCGGGAGGGGCCATACGCAGTATTTT.

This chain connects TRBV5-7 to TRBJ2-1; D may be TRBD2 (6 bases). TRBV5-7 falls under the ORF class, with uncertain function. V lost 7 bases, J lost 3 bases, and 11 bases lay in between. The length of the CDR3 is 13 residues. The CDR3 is CASGPGGYNEQFF. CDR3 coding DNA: TGTGCCAGCGGCCCCGGGGGCTACAATGAGCAGTTCTTC.

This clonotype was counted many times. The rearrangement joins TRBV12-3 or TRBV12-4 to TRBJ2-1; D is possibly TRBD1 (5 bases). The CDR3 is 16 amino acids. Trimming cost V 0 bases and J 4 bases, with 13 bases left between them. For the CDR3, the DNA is TGTGCCAGCAGTTTAGCGCTTCAGGGTACATACAATGAGCAGTTCTTC. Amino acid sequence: CASSLALQGTYNEQFF.

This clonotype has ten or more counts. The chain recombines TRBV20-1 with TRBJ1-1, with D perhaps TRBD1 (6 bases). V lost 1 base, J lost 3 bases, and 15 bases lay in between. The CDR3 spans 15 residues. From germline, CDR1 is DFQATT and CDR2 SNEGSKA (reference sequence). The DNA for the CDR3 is TGCAGTGCTAGAGTTCAGGGGCGCGGGGACACTGAAGCTTTCTTT. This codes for CSARVQGRGDTEAFF.

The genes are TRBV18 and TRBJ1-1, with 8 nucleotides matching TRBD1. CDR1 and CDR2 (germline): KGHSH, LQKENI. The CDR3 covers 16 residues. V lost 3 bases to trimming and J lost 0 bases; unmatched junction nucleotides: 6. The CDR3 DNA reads TGTGCCAGCTCACCTCTCGGACAGGGAATGAACACTGAAGCTTTCTTT. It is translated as CASSPLGQGMNTEAFF.